These 5 T cell receptor beta chains originate from one sample sequenced in a study of CD8 T cell repertoires and HIV-1 epitope variants. Clones were read by immunoSEQ multiplex PCR, and TCRdb kept only the in-frame ones, dropping some. This table has a few thousand clones, around 70% appearing once. No cognate antigen is known for these TCRs. Sequences were obtained from cultured CD8+ T cells derived from PBMCs. These receptors were collected from a male donor with HIV.

This clone was recorded a few times. The CDR3 region is CASRPTGGNVRETQYF. The CDR3 DNA is TGCGCCAGCAGACCGACAGGGGGCAACGTTAGGGAGACCCAGTACTTC. The V call is TRBV5-1, the J call TRBJ2-5; 10 nucleotides agree with TRBD1. Germline V gene data show CDR1 as SGHRS and CDR2 as YFSETQ. The ends lost 5 bases at V and 5 bases at J; junction bases unmatched: 12. This CDR3 region has 16 residues. Supplemented by reference TRBV5-1 and TRBJ2-5, the full variable domain reads KAGVTQTPRYLIKTRGQQVTLSCSPISGHRSVSWYQQTPGQGLQFLFEYFSETQRNKGNFPGRFSGRQFSNSRSEMNVSTLELGDSALYLCASRPTGGNVRETQYFGPGTRLLVL.

The gene calls are TRBV5-6 and TRBJ1-6; D call uncertain. Trimming took off 6 bases at V and 6 bases at J, with 16 bases between the two ends. Per the germline V gene, CDR1 is SGHDT and CDR2 is YYEEEE. The CDR3 loop spans 15 amino acids. CDR3 sequence (DNA): TGTGCCAGCATCGAAGCCGGACGGCTTAATTCACCCCTCCACTTT. This sequence encodes CASIEAGRLNSPLHF.

The V gene is TRBV9, the J gene TRBJ1-2; no firm D call. V dropped 4 bases and J dropped 4 bases, with 20 bases sitting between them. This CDR3 is built from 16 residues. CDR1 SGDLS and CDR2 YYNGEE come from the germline V gene. The CDR3 loop reads CASSPADARPLYGYTF. The CDR3 DNA is TGTGCCAGCAGCCCCGCGGACGCCAGGCCACTCTATGGCTACACCTTC.

The chain uses TRBV28 and TRBJ2-7; D is unclear. Trimming stripped 3 bases from V and 1 base from J, with 10 bases between. Germline CDR1 and CDR2: MDHEN and SYDVKM. This CDR3 is 14 amino acids long. The CDR3: CASSFSTLSYEQYF. The CDR3 coding sequence is TGTGCCAGCAGTTTCTCCACACTGTCCTACGAGCAGTACTTC.

This clone was observed a single time. The genes are TRBV6-6 and TRBJ2-7, with 10 nucleotides matching TRBD1. In germline, CDR1 is MNHNY, CDR2 SVGAGI (reference sequence). There are 16 residues in the CDR3. The V and J ends lost 0 bases and 5 bases, in that order; junction bases with no gene match: 7. The CDR3 sequence: CASSYSGTGDPDEQYF. The CDR3, as DNA: TGTGCCAGCAGTTACTCTGGGACAGGGGACCCGGACGAGCAGTACTTC.